What follows is one T cell receptor beta chain and its context. The antigen remains undetermined. Healthy bone marrow donors made up the donor group. A multiplex PCR was run with 60 Vbeta primers and 13 Jbeta primers. This table comes from immunoSEQ multiplex PCR, and its TCRdb copy is limited to in-frame clones, with some not included. The data contain 97,000 or so clones, approximately 87% of them seen just once; the ten biggest clones take up 2.6%. The CDR3 runs 15 residues. The germline CDR1 and CDR2 sequences are MNHEY and SVGAGI. V was cut by 0 bases and J by 1 base, with 7 bases left in between. These data are taken from a study of cytomegalovirus exposure and HLA in healthy donors. Study outcomes and limitations: A later analysis showed HLA-associated TCR beta chains outstripping equally common others in clonal expansion. The listing of 150 to 200 TCR beta chains classed them as cytomegalovirus-associated. In vitro confirmation showed three CMV-associated chains to be CMV antigen specific.

V gene TRBV6-5 combines with J gene TRBJ1-3; D is undetermined. Sequenced sample: PBMCs. The clonotype was recovered from a man aged 40-49 years in good health and CMV-seronegative. The CDR3 bases are TGTGCCAGCAGTTACTCGCGCGAATCTGGAAACACCATATATTTT. Protein sequence: CASSYSRESGNTIYF.